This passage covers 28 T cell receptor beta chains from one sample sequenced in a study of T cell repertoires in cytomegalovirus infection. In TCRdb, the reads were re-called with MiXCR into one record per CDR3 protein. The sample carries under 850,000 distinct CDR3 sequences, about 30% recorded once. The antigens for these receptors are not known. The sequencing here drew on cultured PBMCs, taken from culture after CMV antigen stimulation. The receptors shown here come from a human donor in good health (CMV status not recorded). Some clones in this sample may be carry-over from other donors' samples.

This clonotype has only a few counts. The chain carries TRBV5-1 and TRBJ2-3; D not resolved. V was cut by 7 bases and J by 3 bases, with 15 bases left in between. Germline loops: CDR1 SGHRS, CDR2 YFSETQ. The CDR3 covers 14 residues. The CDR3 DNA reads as TGCGCCAGCCGCGCAGGCGGACCTACAGATACGCAGTATTTT. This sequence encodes CASRAGGPTDTQYF.

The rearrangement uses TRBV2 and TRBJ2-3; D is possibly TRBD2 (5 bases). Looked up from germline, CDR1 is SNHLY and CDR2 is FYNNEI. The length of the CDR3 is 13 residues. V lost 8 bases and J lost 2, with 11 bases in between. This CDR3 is CASVSDATDTQYF. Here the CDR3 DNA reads TGTGCCAGCGTTAGCGACGCCACAGATACGCAGTATTTT.

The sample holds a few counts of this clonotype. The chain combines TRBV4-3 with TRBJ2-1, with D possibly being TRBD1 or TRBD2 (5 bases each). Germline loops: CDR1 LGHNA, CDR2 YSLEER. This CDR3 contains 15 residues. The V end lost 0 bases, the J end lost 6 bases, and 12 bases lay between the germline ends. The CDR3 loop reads CASSQDTGLGNEQFF. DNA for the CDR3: TGCGCCAGCAGCCAAGATACGGGGCTCGGCAATGAGCAGTTCTTC.

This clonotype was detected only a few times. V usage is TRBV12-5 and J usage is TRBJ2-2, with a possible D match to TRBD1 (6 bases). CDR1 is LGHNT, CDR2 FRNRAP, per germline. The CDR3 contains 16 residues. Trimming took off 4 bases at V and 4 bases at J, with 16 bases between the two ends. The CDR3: CASGYTRDKPTGELFF. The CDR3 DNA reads TGTGCTAGTGGTTACACCCGGGACAAACCCACCGGGGAGCTGTTTTTT.

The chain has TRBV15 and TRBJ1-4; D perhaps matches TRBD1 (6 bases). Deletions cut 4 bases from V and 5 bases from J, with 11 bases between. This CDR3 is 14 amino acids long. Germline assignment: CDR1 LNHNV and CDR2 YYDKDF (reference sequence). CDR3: CATSNRVTNEKLFF. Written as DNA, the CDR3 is TGTGCCACCAGCAACAGGGTAACCAATGAAAAACTGTTTTTT.

In DNA form, the CDR3 reads TGTGCCAGCAGCTTAAACACGCAAGAGACCCAGTACTTC. It is translated as CASSLNTQETQYF. The V and J genes are TRBV7-2 and TRBJ2-5, with D uncertain. The CDR3 has 13 residues. Germline V gene sequence: CDR1 SGHTA, CDR2 FQGNSA. Trimming removed 2 bases from V and 2 bases from J, with 6 bases in between.

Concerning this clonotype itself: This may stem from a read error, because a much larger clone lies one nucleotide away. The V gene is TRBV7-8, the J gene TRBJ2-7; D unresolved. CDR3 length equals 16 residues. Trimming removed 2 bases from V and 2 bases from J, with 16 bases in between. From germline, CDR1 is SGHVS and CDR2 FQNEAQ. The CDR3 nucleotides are TGTGCCAGCAGCTTAACCTGGGTTATGGGAACCTACGAGCAGTACTTC. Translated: CASSLTWVMGTYEQYF.

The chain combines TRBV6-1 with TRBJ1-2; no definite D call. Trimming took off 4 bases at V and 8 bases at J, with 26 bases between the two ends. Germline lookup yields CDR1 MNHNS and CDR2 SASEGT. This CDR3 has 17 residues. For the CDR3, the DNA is TGTGCCAGCAGTGCCACCCGGCAGGCGGAGGTTTATATCGGCTACACCTTC. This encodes CASSATRQAEVYIGYTF.

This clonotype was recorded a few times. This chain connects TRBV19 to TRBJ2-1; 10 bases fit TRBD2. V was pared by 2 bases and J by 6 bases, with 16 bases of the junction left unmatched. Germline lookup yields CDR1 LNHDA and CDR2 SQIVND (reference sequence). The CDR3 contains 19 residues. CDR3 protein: CASSISGAGGFLSSNEQFF. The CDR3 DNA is TGTGCCAGTAGTATATCGGGAGCGGGGGGGTTCCTATCGAGCAATGAGCAGTTCTTC.

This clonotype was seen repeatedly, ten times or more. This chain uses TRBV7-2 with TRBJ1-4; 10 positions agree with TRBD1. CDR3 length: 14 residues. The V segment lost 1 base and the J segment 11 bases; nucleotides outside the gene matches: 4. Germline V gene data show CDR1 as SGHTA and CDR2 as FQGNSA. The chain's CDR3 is CASSLVGQGTKLFF. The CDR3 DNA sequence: TGTGCCAGCAGCTTAGTGGGACAGGGGACTAAACTGTTTTTT.

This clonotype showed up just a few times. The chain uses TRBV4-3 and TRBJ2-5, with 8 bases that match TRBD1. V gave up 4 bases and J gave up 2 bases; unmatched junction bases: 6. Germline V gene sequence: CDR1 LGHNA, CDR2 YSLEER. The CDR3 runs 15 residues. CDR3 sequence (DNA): TGCGCCAGCAGCCGGACTGGGACAGGTCAAGAGACCCAGTACTTC. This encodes CASSRTGTGQETQYF.

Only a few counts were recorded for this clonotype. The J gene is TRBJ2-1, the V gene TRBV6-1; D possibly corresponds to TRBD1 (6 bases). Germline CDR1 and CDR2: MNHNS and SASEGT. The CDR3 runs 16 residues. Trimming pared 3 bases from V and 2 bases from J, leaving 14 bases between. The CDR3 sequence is CASSDRDTSPYNEQFF. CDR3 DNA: TGTGCCAGCAGTGACCGGGACACCAGCCCCTACAATGAGCAGTTCTTC.

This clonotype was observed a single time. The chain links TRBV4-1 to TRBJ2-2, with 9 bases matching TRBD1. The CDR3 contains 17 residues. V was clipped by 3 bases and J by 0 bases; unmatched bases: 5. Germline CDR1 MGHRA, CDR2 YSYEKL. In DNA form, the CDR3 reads TGCGCCAGCAGCCATCCAACAGGGGGCGCGAACACCGGGGAGCTGTTTTTT. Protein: CASSHPTGGANTGELFF.

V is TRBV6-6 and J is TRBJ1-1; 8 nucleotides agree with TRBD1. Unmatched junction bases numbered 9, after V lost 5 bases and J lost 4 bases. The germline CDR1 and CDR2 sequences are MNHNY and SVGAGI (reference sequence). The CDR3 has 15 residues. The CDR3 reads CASSDPYRGVTEAFF. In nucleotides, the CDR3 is TGTGCCAGCAGTGACCCATACAGGGGGGTCACTGAAGCTTTCTTT.

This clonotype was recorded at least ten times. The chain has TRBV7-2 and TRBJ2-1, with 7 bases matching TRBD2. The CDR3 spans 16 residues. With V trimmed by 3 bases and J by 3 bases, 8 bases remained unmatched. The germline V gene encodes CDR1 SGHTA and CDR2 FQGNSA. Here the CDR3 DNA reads TGTGCCAGCAGCTTGGCCGGGACTACCTTCTACAATGAGCAGTTCTTC. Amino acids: CASSLAGTTFYNEQFF.

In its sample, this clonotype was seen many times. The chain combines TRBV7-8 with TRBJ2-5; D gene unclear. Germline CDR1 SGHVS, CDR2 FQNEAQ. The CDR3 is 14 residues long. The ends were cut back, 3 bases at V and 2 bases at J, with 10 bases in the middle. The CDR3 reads CASSLGTLQETQYF. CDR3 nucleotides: TGTGCCAGCAGCTTGGGCACGTTACAAGAGACCCAGTACTTC.

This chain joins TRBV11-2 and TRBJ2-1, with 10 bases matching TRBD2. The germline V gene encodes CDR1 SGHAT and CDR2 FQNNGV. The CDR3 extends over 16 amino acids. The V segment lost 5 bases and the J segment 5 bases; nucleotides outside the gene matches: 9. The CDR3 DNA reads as TGTGCCAGCAGCCGGGGGCGGACTAGCGGAGACAATGAGCAGTTCTTC. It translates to CASSRGRTSGDNEQFF.

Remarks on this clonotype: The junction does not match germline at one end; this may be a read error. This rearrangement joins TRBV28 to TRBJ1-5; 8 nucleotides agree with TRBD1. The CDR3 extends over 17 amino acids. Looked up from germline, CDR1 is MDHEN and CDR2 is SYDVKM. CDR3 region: CASSLSSGQGIGQPQHF. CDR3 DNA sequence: TGTGCCAGCAGCTTATCCTCCGGACAGGGTATTGGTCAGCCCCAGCATTTT.

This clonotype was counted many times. The CDR3 is CASSFRTGRGNSEQYF. The CDR3 region has the DNA TGTGCCAGCAGCTTTAGAACGGGCAGGGGGAATAGCGAGCAGTACTTC. This chain uses TRBV11-2 with TRBJ2-7; 7 bases align to TRBD1. CDR3 length: 16 residues. Unmatched junction bases numbered 14, after V lost 3 bases and J lost 6 bases. The V gene's germline CDR1 is SGHAT and CDR2 FQNNGV. Full variable domain (remainder filled in from reference TRBV11-2 and TRBJ2-7): EAGVAQSPRYKIIEKRQSVAFWCNPISGHATLYWYQQILGQGPKLLIQFQNNGVVDDSQLPKDRFSAERLKGVDSTLKIQPAKLEDSAVYLCASSFRTGRGNSEQYFGPGTRLTVT.

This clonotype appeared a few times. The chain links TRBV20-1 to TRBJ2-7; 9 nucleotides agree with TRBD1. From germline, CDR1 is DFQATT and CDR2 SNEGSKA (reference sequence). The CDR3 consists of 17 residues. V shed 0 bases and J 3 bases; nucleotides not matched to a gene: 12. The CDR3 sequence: CSAREPSGQGGHYEQYF. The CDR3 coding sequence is TGCAGTGCTAGAGAACCCTCGGGACAGGGAGGGCACTACGAGCAGTACTTC.

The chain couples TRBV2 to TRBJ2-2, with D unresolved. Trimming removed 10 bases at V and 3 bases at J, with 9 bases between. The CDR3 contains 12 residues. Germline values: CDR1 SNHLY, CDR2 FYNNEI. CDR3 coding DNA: TGTGCCATTAAAAGGGACACCGGGGAGCTGTTTTTT. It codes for CAIKRDTGELFF.

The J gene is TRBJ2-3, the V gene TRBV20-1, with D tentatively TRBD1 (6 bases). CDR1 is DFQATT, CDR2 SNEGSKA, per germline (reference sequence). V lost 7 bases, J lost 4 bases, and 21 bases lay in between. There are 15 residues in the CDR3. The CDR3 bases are TGCAGTGTCATATCCCGGGACAAAAACGCAGATACGCAGTATTTT. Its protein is CSVISRDKNADTQYF.

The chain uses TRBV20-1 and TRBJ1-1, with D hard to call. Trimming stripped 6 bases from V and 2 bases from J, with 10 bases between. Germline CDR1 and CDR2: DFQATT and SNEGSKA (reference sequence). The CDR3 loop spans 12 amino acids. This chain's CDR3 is CSAVNPNTEAFF. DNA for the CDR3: TGCAGTGCAGTCAATCCCAACACTGAAGCTTTCTTT.

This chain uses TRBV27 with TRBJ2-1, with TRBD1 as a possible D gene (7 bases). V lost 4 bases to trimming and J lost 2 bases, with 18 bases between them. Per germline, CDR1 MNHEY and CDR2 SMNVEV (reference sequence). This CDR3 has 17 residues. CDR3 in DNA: TGTGCCAGCAGTTCTACGAGGGGGCGCGGGGCCTACAATGAGCAGTTCTTC. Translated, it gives CASSSTRGRGAYNEQFF.

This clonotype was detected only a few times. CDR3 loop: CASSYPTPPSGRTDEQFF. DNA of the CDR3: TGTGCCAGCAGTTACCCGACCCCCCCCAGCGGGAGGACAGATGAGCAGTTCTTC. The chain joins TRBV6-6 to TRBJ2-1, with 9 nucleotides matching TRBD2. The V segment lost 2 bases and the J segment 8 bases; nucleotides outside the gene matches: 16. CDR3 length: 18 residues. Germline-derived CDR1 and CDR2 are MNHNY and SVGAGI (reference sequence).

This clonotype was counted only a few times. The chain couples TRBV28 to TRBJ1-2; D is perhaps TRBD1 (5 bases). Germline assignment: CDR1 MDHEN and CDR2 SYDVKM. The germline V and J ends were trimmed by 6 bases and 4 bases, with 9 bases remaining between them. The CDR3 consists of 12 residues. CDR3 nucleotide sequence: TGTGCCAGCAGACCCGACAGCTATGGCTACACCTTC. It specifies CASRPDSYGYTF.

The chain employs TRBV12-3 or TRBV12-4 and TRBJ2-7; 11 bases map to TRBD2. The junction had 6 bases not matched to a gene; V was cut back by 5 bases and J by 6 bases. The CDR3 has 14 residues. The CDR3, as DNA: TGTGCCAGCAGTAAGATAGCGGGAGGGTCCGAGCAGTACTTC. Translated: CASSKIAGGSEQYF.

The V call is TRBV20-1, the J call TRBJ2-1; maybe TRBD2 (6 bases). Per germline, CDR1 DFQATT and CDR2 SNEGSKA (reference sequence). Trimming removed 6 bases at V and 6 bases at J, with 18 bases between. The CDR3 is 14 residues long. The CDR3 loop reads CSARGLAKVNEQFF. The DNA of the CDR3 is TGCAGTGCCCGAGGGCTAGCGAAGGTCAATGAGCAGTTCTTC.